Below, one T cell receptor (beta chain) is given with its context. Its antigen is not known. The sample is drawn from a study of cytomegalovirus exposure and HLA in healthy donors. At the level of the study: Of over 350 genotyped donors, 80% to 85% grouped in the Caucasian-associated ancestry cluster.

Study-level points and caveats: There were a few CMV-associated chains whose specificity for CMV antigens was confirmed in vitro. A cluster of highly shared sequence variants was likely a sequencing artifact.

The study ran its PCR with 60 Vbeta and 13 Jbeta primers. The table came from immunoSEQ multiplex PCR; TCRdb's copy has only in-frame clones and leaves some out. The table lists 160,000 or so clones, about 80% of them singletons. This CDR3 is 15 amino acids long. Germline assignment: CDR1 SGHTA and CDR2 FQGNSA. Trimming shortened V by 2 bases and J by 2 bases, and 11 bases separated the two germline ends. The J gene is TRBJ2-3, the V gene TRBV7-2; the D is unclear. The sequence was obtained from a man in his late teens or twenties in good health and CMV-seropositive. Sequencing was carried out using PBMCs. In nucleotides, the CDR3 is TGTGCCAGCAGCTTACAAGACACCTACACAGATACGCAGTATTTT. It yields the protein CASSLQDTYTDTQYF.